This T cell receptor (beta chain) was documented in a study of shared clonotypes between healthy human individuals. Clones were sequenced by immunoSEQ multiplex PCR, and TCRdb holds only the in-frame ones, with some missing. The sample includes 1 million to 1.3 million clones, roughly 74% seen only once; the top ten take roughly 0.65%. Within Nashville, Tennessee resided all donors, each a Caucasian adult. Splitting of CD4+ cells produced CD45RA+ naive and CD45RA-negative memory subsets. Germline values: CDR1 SGHNT, CDR2 YYREEE (reference sequence). There are 16 residues in the CDR3. The J segment lost 3 bases and the V segment lost 3 bases, leaving 10 bases of the junction unmatched.

The receptor comes from a man aged 18 to 29 in good health. Some clones in this sample may be carry-over from other donors' samples. The chain uses TRBV5-4 and TRBJ2-3, with 7 bases that match TRBD2. The specimen sequenced was memory CD4+ T cells from PBMCs. The subset is: CD45RA-negative fraction. CDR3 DNA sequence: TGTGCCAGCAGCTCGAAACGCGGGAGTGAAACAGATACGCAGTATTTT. Translating it yields CASSSKRGSETDTQYF.